The 18 T cell receptor beta chains presented below share a single source sample, sequenced in a study of ipilimumab plus nivolumab after autologous stem cell transplantation. Sequencing used immunoSEQ multiplex PCR; TCRdb keeps in-frame clones, though not all of them. The sample has about 40,000 clones; around 92% are singletons. The input for sequencing was PBMCs, taken in a trial of ipilimumab plus nivolumab as post-transplant consolidation. The receptor set was obtained from a male donor with multiple myeloma.

The chain is built from TRBV7-2 and TRBJ2-5, with D possibly matching TRBD1 (6 bases). Trimming shortened V by 1 base and J by 7 bases, and 16 bases separated the two germline ends. The CDR3 runs to 15 residues. From germline, CDR1 is SGHTA and CDR2 FQGNSA. Here the CDR3 DNA reads TGTGCCAGCAGCTTAGGCGGGCAGGGGAGCGGGACCCAGTACTTC. Translating it yields CASSLGGQGSGTQYF. The full variable domain, in which reference TRBV7-2 and TRBJ2-5 provide the parts outside the CDR3, is GAGVSQSPSNKVTEKGKDVELRCDPISGHTALYWYRQSLGQGLEFLIYFQGNSAPDKSGLPSDRFSAERTGGSVSTLTIQRTQQEDSAVYLCASSLGGQGSGTQYFGPGTRLLVL.

This clone was seen just once. The V call is TRBV4-3, the J call TRBJ2-2; D call uncertain. Germline CDR1 is LGHNA and CDR2 is YSLEER. The V end lost 2 bases, the J end lost 5 bases, and 18 bases lay between the germline ends. The CDR3 is 17 amino acids. The CDR3 protein is CASSQSVRSSLTGELFF. CDR3 nucleotide sequence: TGCGCCAGCAGCCAAAGCGTTCGGAGTTCATTGACCGGGGAGCTGTTTTTT.

The V call is TRBV9, the J call TRBJ2-2; TRBD1 is a possible D gene (5 bases). Between the trimmed V and J ends, which lost 0 bases and 5 bases, there was a span of 11 bases. Germline CDR1 is SGDLS and CDR2 is YYNGEE. The CDR3 totals 15 residues. The CDR3 DNA follows: TGTGCCAGCAGCGTAGAGGGCAGGGTAACCGGGGAGCTGTTTTTT. It translates to CASSVEGRVTGELFF.

The chain uses TRBV4-2 and TRBJ2-5; 11 bases line up with TRBD2. Germline V gene sequence: CDR1 LGHNA, CDR2 YNFKEQ. The CDR3 is 14 residues long. V lost 1 base and J lost 5; bases outside the gene matches: 0. The CDR3 is CASSQVAGGETQYF. For the CDR3, the DNA is TGTGCCAGCAGCCAAGTAGCGGGGGGGGAGACCCAGTACTTC.

The genes are TRBV5-1 and TRBJ2-3, with D uncertain. From germline, CDR1 is SGHRS and CDR2 YFSETQ. V lost 4 bases and J 1 base, leaving 16 bases between the germline ends. The CDR3 sequence is 16 residues long. CDR3 sequence reads: CASSRSVAAGTDTQYF. For the CDR3, the DNA is TGCGCCAGCAGCCGGTCGGTGGCGGCGGGCACAGATACGCAGTATTTT.

In the case of this clone: Other DNA sequences in the same sample also yield this CDR3. The chain recombines TRBV27 with TRBJ2-1; D possibly uses TRBD1 or TRBD2 (6 bases each). The CDR3 runs to 14 residues. Between the trimmed V and J ends, which lost 5 bases and 8 bases, there was a span of 16 bases. The germline gives CDR1 MNHEY, CDR2 SMNVEV (reference sequence). In DNA, the CDR3 is TGTGCCAGCAGTGAGGCTCATAGGGGGGATGAGCAGTTCTTC. It translates to CASSEAHRGDEQFF.

The chain uses TRBV6-1 and TRBJ1-4; tentatively, D is TRBD1 (5 bases). This CDR3 spans 11 amino acids. Germline V gene lookup returns CDR1 MNHNS and CDR2 SASEGT. V lost 3 bases and J lost 10, with 6 bases in between. CDR3 sequence reads: CASSDGGKLFF. As DNA, the CDR3 is TGTGCCAGCAGTGATGGGGGAAAACTGTTTTTT.

The genes are TRBV5-1 and TRBJ2-3, with a possible D match to TRBD1 (6 bases). Germline CDR1 is SGHRS and CDR2 is YFSETQ. The CDR3 covers 15 residues. Trimming took 5 bases from V and 2 from J, leaving 15 bases between them. The CDR3 nucleotides are TGCGCCAGCAGTCCAGGGGTGGTGGTCACAGATACGCAGTATTTT. Encoded protein: CASSPGVVVTDTQYF. Looking up the rest from reference TRBV5-1 and TRBJ2-3 gives the full variable domain: KAGVTQTPRYLIKTRGQQVTLSCSPISGHRSVSWYQQTPGQGLQFLFEYFSETQRNKGNFPGRFSGRQFSNSRSEMNVSTLELGDSALYLCASSPGVVVTDTQYFGPGTRLTVL.

The rearrangement links TRBV27 to TRBJ2-7; D is ambiguous. Per germline, CDR1 MNHEY and CDR2 SMNVEV (reference sequence). CDR3 size: 13 residues. V lost 6 bases, J lost 1 base, and 10 bases lay in between. The CDR3 nucleotides are TGTGCCAGCAGCCGTAAGCCGTCCTACGAGCAGTACTTC. Protein product: CASSRKPSYEQYF.

The V call is TRBV4-2, the J call TRBJ1-2, with D unclear. CDR1 and CDR2 (germline): LGHNA, YNFKEQ. CDR3 size: 15 residues. V lost 4 bases and J lost 0, with 12 bases in between. CDR3 amino acids: CASSLTANTNYGYTF. In DNA form, the CDR3 reads TGTGCCAGCAGCCTAACCGCCAATACTAACTATGGCTACACCTTC.

The J gene is TRBJ1-5, the V gene TRBV29-1; no definite D call. The V and J ends lost 7 bases and 3 bases respectively, with 16 bases between them. Germline V CDR1 and CDR2: SQVTM, ANQGSEA. The CDR3 totals 14 residues. The CDR3 coding sequence is TGCAGCGCCCAACTAGGAGGAATCAATCAGCCCCAGCATTTT. Translated, it gives CSAQLGGINQPQHF. Full variable domain (rest looked up from reference TRBV29-1 and TRBJ1-5): SAVISQKPSRDICQRGTSLTIQCQVDSQVTMMFWYRQQPGQSLTLIATANQGSEATYESGFVIDKFPISRPNLTFSTLTVSNMSPEDSSIYLCSAQLGGINQPQHFGDGTRLSIL.

In regard to this clone: A junction boundary mismatches the germline segment, possibly from a read error. V and J are TRBV6-6 and TRBJ1-2, with unresolved D. This CDR3 is built from 14 residues. Germline CDR1 MNHNY, CDR2 SVGAGI (reference sequence). In DNA form, the CDR3 reads TGTGCCGGCAGTGAGGACCGAGCTAACTATGGCTACACCTTC. Translation: CAGSEDRANYGYTF.

V and J are TRBV7-2 and TRBJ2-7; no clear D gene. Trimming left V 1 base short and J 0 bases short, with 4 bases between. The CDR3 is 13 residues long. Germline-derived CDR1 and CDR2 are SGHTA and FQGNSA. CDR3 sequence (DNA): TGTGCCAGCAGCTTAGATGCCTCCTACGAGCAGTACTTC. It specifies CASSLDASYEQYF.

This chain connects TRBV6-5 to TRBJ2-5; D uncertain. Trimming shortened V by 2 bases and J by 5 bases, and 12 bases separated the two germline ends. This CDR3 is 14 amino acids long. Per germline, CDR1 MNHEY and CDR2 SVGAGI. Here the CDR3 reads CASSYGGLEETQYF. The CDR3 region has the DNA TGTGCCAGCAGTTACGGTGGGCTAGAGGAGACCCAGTACTTC.

V and J are TRBV30 and TRBJ2-7, with TRBD2 identical over 12 bases. With 5 bases clipped from V and 2 bases from J, the junction kept 1 base outside the gene matches. CDR1 is GTSNPN and CDR2 is SVGIG in the germline V gene (reference sequence). The length of the CDR3 is 13 residues. The CDR3 spells CAWRTSGAYEQYF. DNA of the CDR3: TGTGCCTGGCGGACTAGCGGGGCCTACGAGCAGTACTTC. Together with reference TRBV30 and TRBJ2-7, the CDR3 gives the full variable domain: SQTIHQWPATLVQPVGSPLSLECTVEGTSNPNLYWYRQAAGRGLQLLFYSVGIGQISSEVPQNLSASRPQDRQFILSSKKLLLSDSGFYLCAWRTSGAYEQYFGPGTRLTVT.

V usage is TRBV29-1 and J usage is TRBJ1-1, with 9 bases identical to TRBD1. CDR1 and CDR2 (germline): SQVTM, ANQGSEA. With V trimmed by 2 bases and J by 3 bases, 1 base remained unmatched. The CDR3 loop spans 13 amino acids. This chain's CDR3 is CSVERQGDTEAFF. The CDR3 DNA reads TGCAGCGTTGAAAGACAGGGGGACACTGAAGCTTTCTTT.

This clone was counted once. The genes are TRBV7-2 and TRBJ2-5; D might be TRBD2 (5 bases). The CDR3 sequence is 15 residues long. Trimming removed 7 bases from V and 4 bases from J, with 19 bases in between. Looked up from germline, CDR1 is SGHTA and CDR2 is FQGNSA. The CDR3 loop is CASTPQRPSGETQYF. CDR3 nucleotide sequence: TGTGCCAGCACCCCCCAGCGTCCCAGCGGAGAGACCCAGTACTTC.

This sequence joins TRBV25-1 and TRBJ2-2; no clear D gene. V dropped 6 bases and J dropped 2 bases, with 10 bases sitting between them. CDR1 and CDR2 (germline): MGHDK, SYGVNS. The CDR3 totals 14 residues. The chain's CDR3 is CASSKELNTGELFF. For the CDR3, the DNA is TGTGCCAGCAGCAAGGAACTAAACACCGGGGAGCTGTTTTTT.